This T cell receptor beta chain appears in the sequencing data of a study of blood T cell repertoires in COVID-19. Study-level background: PBMCs, B-cell-depleted T cells, or T cells were the source of the cDNA or gDNA that made up the material.

Germline values: CDR1 SGHNT, CDR2 YENEEA. V was clipped by 5 bases and J by 3 bases; unmatched bases: 6. The CDR3 is made up of 16 amino acids. This clone was picked up one time. Per the authors' pipeline: Scientists estimated how many nucleated cells there were by amplifying reference gene primers. TCRdb's copy holds only in-frame clones and misses some; the assay was immunoSEQ multiplex PCR. The V and J calls and clone size were taken over from that table, and D and trimming were inferred from the DNA. The sample yields 90,000 to 120,000 clones, around 86% seen once. Participant reports of clinical history set cohort assignment. Two negative PCRs, clearance, or symptom resolution had been documented for recovered Cohort 3 donors.

The origin of this receptor is a woman between 45 and 65 years old who had recovered from COVID-19. The source material was PBMCs or T cells enriched from blood (not recorded which). The V and J genes are TRBV11-3 and TRBJ2-2, with 10 bases that match TRBD1. The CDR3 spells CASSPGTGEYTGELFF. The CDR3 DNA reads TGTGCCAGCAGCCCGGGGACAGGGGAATACACCGGGGAGCTGTTTTTT.